Listed here are 10 T cell receptor beta chains from one sample, sequenced in a study of blood T cell repertoires in COVID-19. The method was immunoSEQ multiplex PCR; TCRdb's version includes in-frame clones alone and lacks a portion of them. Here the sample spans about 110,000 clones, about 70% being singletons. Sequenced sample: peripheral blood. The receptors were sampled from a human donor with acute or convalescent COVID-19. The donor label of this sample is uncertain.

The V call is TRBV23-1, the J call TRBJ2-2; 8 nucleotides match TRBD1. TRBV23-1 qualifies as an ORF whose function is uncertain. CDR3 length equals 17 residues. Trimming took 7 bases from V and 7 from J; bases not matched to a gene: 17. The CDR3: CASTPMRRGRMFGELFF. CDR3 coding DNA: TGCGCCAGCACCCCTATGCGCAGGGGGCGGATGTTCGGGGAGCTGTTTTTT.

This clone has only a few counts. This chain connects TRBV15 to TRBJ1-6, with 11 bases matching TRBD1. CDR1 and CDR2 from the germline V gene are LNHNV and YYDKDF (reference sequence). V lost 6 bases, J lost 10 bases, and 5 bases stayed unmatched. The CDR3 totals 14 residues. CDR3 protein: CATSWGTGGSPLHF. As DNA, the CDR3 is TGTGCCACCAGTTGGGGGACAGGGGGATCACCCCTCCACTTT.

The chain has TRBV28 and TRBJ2-6, with 9 bases matching TRBD1. V dropped 6 bases and J dropped 0; count of bases not matched to a gene: 12. The CDR3 is 19 amino acids. Looked up from germline, CDR1 is MDHEN and CDR2 is SYDVKM. CDR3 in DNA: TGTGCCAGCAGACAGATACAGGGGGCTAAGCCCTCTGGGGCCAACGTCCTGACTTTC. The encoded protein is CASRQIQGAKPSGANVLTF.

The chain is built from TRBV21-1 and TRBJ2-7; the table names TRBD1, a call not compared with the DNA. TRBV21-1 is a known pseudogene. The CDR3 loop spans 16 amino acids. This CDR3 reads CASSKKRDRGTYEQYF. In DNA form, the CDR3 reads TGTGCCAGCAGCAAAAAAAGGGACAGGGGAACCTACGAGCAGTACTTC.

The chain recombines TRBV5-8 with TRBJ2-5; D not certain. Looked up from germline, CDR1 is SGHTS and CDR2 is YDEGEE. CDR3 length: 13 residues. Trimming stripped 2 bases from V and 1 base from J, with 6 bases between. The chain's CDR3 is CASSFGSQETQYF. The CDR3 DNA is TGTGCCAGCAGCTTCGGGTCCCAAGAGACCCAGTACTTC. Drawing the rest from reference TRBV5-8 and TRBJ2-5, the complete variable domain is EAGVTQSPTHLIKTRGQQATLRCSPISGHTSVYWYQQALGLGLQFLLWYDEGEERNRGNFPPRFSGRQFPNYSSELNVNALELEDSALYLCASSFGSQETQYFGPGTRLLVL.

V is TRBV5-5 and J is TRBJ1-4; unclear D gene. The germline V gene encodes CDR1 SGHKS and CDR2 YYEKEE (reference sequence). The CDR3 contains 15 residues. Trimming pared 4 bases from V and 4 bases from J, leaving 14 bases between. Here the CDR3 reads CASSGLQYGNEKLFF. The CDR3 DNA reads as TGTGCCAGCAGCGGATTACAGTATGGTAATGAAAAACTGTTTTTT.

V usage is TRBV29-1 and J usage is TRBJ1-1, with 8 bases matching TRBD1. V shed 7 bases, J shed 4 bases, and the junction held 8 bases outside the gene matches. The CDR3 length is 13 residues. Germline CDR1 and CDR2: SQVTM and ANQGSEA. CDR3 loop: CSATNRGGTEAFF. The DNA for the CDR3 is TGCAGCGCTACTAACAGGGGGGGCACTGAAGCTTTCTTT. The full variable domain, its missing parts supplied by reference TRBV29-1 and TRBJ1-1, is SAVISQKPSRDICQRGTSLTIQCQVDSQVTMMFWYRQQPGQSLTLIATANQGSEATYESGFVIDKFPISRPNLTFSTLTVSNMSPEDSSIYLCSATNRGGTEAFFGQGTRLTVV.

The chain combines TRBV2 with TRBJ1-4; D may be TRBD1 (5 bases). With 0 bases removed from V and 4 bases from J, the gap between germline ends came to 12 bases. Germline values: CDR1 SNHLY, CDR2 FYNNEI. This CDR3 contains 16 residues. CDR3 bases: TGTGCCAGCAGTGAAGCCGGTATAAGGGGTAATGAAAAACTGTTTTTT. Translated: CASSEAGIRGNEKLFF.

This sequence joins TRBV4-2 and TRBJ2-2, with a weak D call TRBD2 (7 bases). There are 17 residues in the CDR3. The germline V and J ends were trimmed by 0 bases and 6 bases, with 17 bases remaining between them. Germline V lookup: CDR1 LGHNA, CDR2 YNFKEQ. The CDR3, as DNA: TGTGCCAGCAGCCAAGATAGGGGGGAGGGATGGTCCGGGGAGCTGTTTTTT. This translates into CASSQDRGEGWSGELFF.

This rearrangement joins TRBV9 to TRBJ2-7; 9 positions match TRBD2. Germline lookup yields CDR1 SGDLS and CDR2 YYNGEE. The CDR3 is 16 residues long. The V segment lost 4 bases and the J segment 4 bases; nucleotides outside the gene matches: 12. The CDR3 DNA is TGTGCCAGCAGCAATAAGGGCGGGGGGGCCTGGTACGAGCAGTACTTC. It yields the protein CASSNKGGGAWYEQYF. The full variable domain, in which reference TRBV9 and TRBJ2-7 provide the parts outside the CDR3, is DSGVTQTPKHLITATGQRVTLRCSPRSGDLSVYWYQQSLDQGLQFLIQYYNGEERAKGNILERFSAQQFPDLHSELNLSSLELGDSALYFCASSNKGGGAWYEQYFGPGTRLTVT.